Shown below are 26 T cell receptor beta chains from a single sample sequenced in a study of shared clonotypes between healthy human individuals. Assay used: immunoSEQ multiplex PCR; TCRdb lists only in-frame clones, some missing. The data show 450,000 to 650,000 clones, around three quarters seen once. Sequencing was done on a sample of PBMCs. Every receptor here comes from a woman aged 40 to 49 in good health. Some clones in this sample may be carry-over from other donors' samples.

The DNA of the CDR3 is TGTGCCAGCAGTCCCCCCCGGGGGACAGGGAACTATGGCTACACCTTC. The encoded protein is CASSPPRGTGNYGYTF. The chain combines TRBV28 with TRBJ1-2; 9 bases map to TRBD1. The germline CDR1 and CDR2 sequences are MDHEN and SYDVKM. The CDR3 spans 16 residues. Trimming at V came to 5 bases and at J to 2 bases, leaving 9 bases not matched to a gene.

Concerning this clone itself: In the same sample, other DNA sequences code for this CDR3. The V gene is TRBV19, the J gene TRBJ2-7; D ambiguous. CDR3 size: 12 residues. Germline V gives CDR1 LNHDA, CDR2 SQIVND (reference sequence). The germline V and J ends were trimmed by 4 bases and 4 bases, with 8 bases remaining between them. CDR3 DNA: TGTGCCAGTAGTAGAGGTCCTTACGAGCAGTACTTC. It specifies CASSRGPYEQYF.

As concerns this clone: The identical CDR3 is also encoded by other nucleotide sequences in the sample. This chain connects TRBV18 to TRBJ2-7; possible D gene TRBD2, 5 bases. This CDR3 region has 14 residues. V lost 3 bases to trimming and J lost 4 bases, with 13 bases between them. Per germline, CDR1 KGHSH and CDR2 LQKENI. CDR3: CASSPSGGEYEQYF. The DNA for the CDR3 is TGTGCCAGCTCACCGTCGGGTGGGGAGTACGAGCAGTACTTC.

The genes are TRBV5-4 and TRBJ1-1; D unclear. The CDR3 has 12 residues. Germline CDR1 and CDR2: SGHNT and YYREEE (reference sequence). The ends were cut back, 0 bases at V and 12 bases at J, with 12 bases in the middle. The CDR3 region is CASSLGESVSFF. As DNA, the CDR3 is TGTGCCAGCAGCTTGGGGGAGTCCGTGTCTTTCTTT.

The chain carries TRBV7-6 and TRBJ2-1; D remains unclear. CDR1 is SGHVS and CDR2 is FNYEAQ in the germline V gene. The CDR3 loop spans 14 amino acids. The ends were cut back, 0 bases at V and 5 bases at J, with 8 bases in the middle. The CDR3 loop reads CASSLARFDNEQFF. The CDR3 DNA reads TGTGCCAGCAGCTTAGCGCGGTTCGACAATGAGCAGTTCTTC.

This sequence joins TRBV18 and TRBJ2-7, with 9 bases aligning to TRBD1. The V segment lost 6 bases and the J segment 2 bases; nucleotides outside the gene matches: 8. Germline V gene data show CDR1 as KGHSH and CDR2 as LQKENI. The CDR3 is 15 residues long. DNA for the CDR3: TGTGCCAGCTCCCCCAACGGACAGGGGACCTACGAGCAGTACTTC. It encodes CASSPNGQGTYEQYF.

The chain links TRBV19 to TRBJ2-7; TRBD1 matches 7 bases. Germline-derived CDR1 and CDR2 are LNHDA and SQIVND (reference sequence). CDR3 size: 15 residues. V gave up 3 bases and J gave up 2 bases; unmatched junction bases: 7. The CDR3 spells CASSIYGTDAYEQYF. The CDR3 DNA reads TGTGCCAGTAGTATCTACGGGACAGACGCCTACGAGCAGTACTTC.

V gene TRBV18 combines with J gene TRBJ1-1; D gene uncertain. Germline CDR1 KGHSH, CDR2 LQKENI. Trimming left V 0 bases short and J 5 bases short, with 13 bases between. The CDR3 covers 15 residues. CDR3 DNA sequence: TGTGCCAGCTCACCACCGATAGCCGGAAGTACTGAAGCTTTCTTT. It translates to CASSPPIAGSTEAFF. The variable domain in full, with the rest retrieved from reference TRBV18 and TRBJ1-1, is NAGVMQNPRHLVRRRGQEARLRCSPMKGHSHVYWYRQLPEEGLKFMVYLQKENIIDESGMPKERFSAEFPKEGPSILRIQQVVRGDSAAYFCASSPPIAGSTEAFFGQGTRLTVV.

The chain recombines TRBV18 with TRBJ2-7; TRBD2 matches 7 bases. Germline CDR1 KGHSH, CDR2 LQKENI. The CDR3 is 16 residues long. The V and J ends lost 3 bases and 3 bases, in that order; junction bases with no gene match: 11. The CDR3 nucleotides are TGTGCCAGCTCACCCTCCTCCCTAGCGGAGATCTACGAGCAGTACTTC. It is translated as CASSPSSLAEIYEQYF.

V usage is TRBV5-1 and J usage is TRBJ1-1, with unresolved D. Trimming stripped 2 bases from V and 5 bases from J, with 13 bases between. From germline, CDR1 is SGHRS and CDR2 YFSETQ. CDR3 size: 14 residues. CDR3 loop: CASSLSNHGTEAFF. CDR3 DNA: TGCGCCAGCAGCTTATCCAACCACGGGACTGAAGCTTTCTTT.

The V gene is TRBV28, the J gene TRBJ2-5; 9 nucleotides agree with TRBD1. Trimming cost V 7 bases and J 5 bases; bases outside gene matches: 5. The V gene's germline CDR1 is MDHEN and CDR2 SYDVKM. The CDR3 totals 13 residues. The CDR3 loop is CASNRDRVETQYF. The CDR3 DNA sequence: TGTGCCAGCAACCGGGACAGGGTGGAGACCCAGTACTTC.

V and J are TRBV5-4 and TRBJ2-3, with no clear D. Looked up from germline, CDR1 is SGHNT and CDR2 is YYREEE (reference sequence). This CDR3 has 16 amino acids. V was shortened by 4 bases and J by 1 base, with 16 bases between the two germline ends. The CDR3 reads CASSPWWSGRTDTQYF. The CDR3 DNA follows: TGTGCCAGCAGCCCCTGGTGGTCTGGGCGCACAGATACGCAGTATTTT. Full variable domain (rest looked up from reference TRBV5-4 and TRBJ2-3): ETGVTQSPTHLIKTRGQQVTLRCSSQSGHNTVSWYQQALGQGPQFIFQYYREEENGRGNFPPRFSGLQFPNYSSELNVNALELDDSALYLCASSPWWSGRTDTQYFGPGTRLTVL.

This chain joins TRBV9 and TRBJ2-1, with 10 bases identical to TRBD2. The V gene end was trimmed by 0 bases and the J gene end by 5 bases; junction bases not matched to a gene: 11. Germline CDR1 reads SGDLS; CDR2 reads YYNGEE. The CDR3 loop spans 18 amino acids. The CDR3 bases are TGTGCCAGCAGCGTAGGTTCGACTAGCGGGTTTTCTAACAATGAGCAGTTCTTC. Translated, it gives CASSVGSTSGFSNNEQFF.

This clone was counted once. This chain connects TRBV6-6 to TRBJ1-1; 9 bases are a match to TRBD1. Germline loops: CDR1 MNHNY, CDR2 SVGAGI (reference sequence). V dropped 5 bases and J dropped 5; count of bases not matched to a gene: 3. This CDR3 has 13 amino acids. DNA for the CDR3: TGTGCCAGCAGTCAGACAGGGGGAACTGAAGCTTTCTTT. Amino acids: CASSQTGGTEAFF.

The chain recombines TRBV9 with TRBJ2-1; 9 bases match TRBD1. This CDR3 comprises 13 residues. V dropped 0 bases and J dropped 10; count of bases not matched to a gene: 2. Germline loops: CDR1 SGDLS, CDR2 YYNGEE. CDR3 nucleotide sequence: TGTGCCAGCAGCGTAGAGGGACAGGGAGAGCAGTTCTTC. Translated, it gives CASSVEGQGEQFF.

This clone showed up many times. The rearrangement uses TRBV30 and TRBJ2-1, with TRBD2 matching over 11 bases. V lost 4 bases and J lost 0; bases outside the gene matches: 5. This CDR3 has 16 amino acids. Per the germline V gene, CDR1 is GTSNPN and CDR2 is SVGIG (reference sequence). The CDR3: CAWMSGLAGSYNEQFF. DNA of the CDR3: TGTGCCTGGATGTCCGGACTAGCGGGCTCCTACAATGAGCAGTTCTTC.

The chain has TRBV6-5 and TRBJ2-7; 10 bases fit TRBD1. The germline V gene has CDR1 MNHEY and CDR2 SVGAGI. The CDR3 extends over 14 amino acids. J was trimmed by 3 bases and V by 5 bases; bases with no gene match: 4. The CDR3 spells CASSPGTGVYEQYF. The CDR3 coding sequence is TGTGCCAGCAGTCCCGGGACAGGGGTCTACGAGCAGTACTTC.

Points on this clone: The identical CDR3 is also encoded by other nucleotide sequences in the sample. The CDR3, as DNA: TGTGCCAGCAGCTCGGGGACCGATTTCTATGGCTACACCTTC. The encoded protein is CASSSGTDFYGYTF. The rearrangement uses TRBV14 and TRBJ1-2, with D possibly TRBD1 on 5 matching bases. The germline gives CDR1 SGHDN, CDR2 FVKESK. The CDR3 consists of 14 residues. Trimming stripped 5 bases from V and 4 bases from J, with 14 bases between.

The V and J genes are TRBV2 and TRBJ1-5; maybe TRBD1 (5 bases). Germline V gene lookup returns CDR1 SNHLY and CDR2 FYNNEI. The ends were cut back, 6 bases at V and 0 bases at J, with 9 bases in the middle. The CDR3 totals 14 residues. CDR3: CASSGQNSNQPQHF. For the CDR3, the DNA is TGTGCCAGCAGCGGACAAAATAGCAATCAGCCCCAGCATTTT.

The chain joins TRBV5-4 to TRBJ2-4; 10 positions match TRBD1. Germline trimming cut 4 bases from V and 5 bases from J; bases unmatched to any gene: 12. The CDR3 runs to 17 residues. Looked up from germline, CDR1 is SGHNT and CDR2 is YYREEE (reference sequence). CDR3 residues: CASSLNRDRGFENIQYF. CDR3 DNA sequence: TGTGCCAGCAGCCTAAACCGGGACAGGGGCTTTGAAAACATTCAGTACTTC.

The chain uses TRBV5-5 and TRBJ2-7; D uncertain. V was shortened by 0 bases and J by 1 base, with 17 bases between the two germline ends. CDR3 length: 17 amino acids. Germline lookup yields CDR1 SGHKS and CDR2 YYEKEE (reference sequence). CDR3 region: CASSLELLGGGSYEQYF. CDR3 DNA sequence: TGTGCCAGCAGCTTGGAGTTGTTGGGCGGTGGTTCCTACGAGCAGTACTTC.

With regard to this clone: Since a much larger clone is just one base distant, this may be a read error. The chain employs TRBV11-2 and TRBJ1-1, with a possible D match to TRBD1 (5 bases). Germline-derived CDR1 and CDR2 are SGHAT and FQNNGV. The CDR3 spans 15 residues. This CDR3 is CTSSSRPGQNTEAFF. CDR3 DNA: TGTACCAGCAGCTCCCGTCCCGGACAGAACACTGAAGCTTTCTTT. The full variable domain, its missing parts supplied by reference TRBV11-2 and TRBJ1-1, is EAGVAQSPRYKIIEKRQSVAFWCNPISGHATLYWYQQILGQGPKLLIQFQNNGVVDDSQLPKDRFSAERLKGVDSTLKIQPAKLEDSAVYLCTSSSRPGQNTEAFFGQGTRLTVV.

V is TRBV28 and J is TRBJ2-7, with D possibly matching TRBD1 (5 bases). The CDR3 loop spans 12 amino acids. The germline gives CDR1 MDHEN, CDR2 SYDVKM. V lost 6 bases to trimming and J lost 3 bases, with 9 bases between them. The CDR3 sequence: CASRDTFYEQYF. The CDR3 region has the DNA TGTGCCAGCAGGGACACCTTCTACGAGCAGTACTTC.

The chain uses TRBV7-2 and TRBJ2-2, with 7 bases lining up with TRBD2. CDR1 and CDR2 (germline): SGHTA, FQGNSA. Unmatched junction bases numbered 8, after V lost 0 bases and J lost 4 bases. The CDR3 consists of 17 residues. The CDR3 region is CASSLAGGRAGTGELFF. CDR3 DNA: TGTGCCAGCAGCTTAGCTGGTGGGAGGGCCGGCACCGGGGAGCTGTTTTTT.

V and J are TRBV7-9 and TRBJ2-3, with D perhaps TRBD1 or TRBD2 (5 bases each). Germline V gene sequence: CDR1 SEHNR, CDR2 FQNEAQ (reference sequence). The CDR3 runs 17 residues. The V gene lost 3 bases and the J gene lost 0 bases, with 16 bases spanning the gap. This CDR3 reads CASSFPPGGGSTDTQYF. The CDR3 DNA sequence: TGTGCCAGCAGCTTCCCCCCGGGTGGGGGTAGCACAGATACGCAGTATTTT.

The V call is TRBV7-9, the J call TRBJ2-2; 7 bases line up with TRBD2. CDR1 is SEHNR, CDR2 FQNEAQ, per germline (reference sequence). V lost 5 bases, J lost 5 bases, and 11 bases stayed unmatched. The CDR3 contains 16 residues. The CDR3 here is CASSLGEGGWTGELFF. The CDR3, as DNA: TGTGCCAGCAGCCTAGGGGAGGGAGGATGGACCGGGGAGCTGTTTTTT.